This T cell receptor beta chain is from a study of blood T cell repertoires in COVID-19. Turning to the study itself: Nucleic acid was either cDNA or gDNA, and it came from T cells, B-cell-depleted T cells, or PBMCs.

TCRdb's table, derived via immunoSEQ multiplex PCR, lists solely in-frame clones and lacks some. The sample includes some 200,000 clones, roughly 79% of them seen just once. Germline V CDR1 and CDR2: MDHEN, SYDVKM. CDR3 length: 15 amino acids. The V segment lost 6 bases and the J segment 4 bases; nucleotides outside the gene matches: 10. The J gene is TRBJ2-7, the V gene TRBV28; 9 bases map to TRBD2. This sequence originates from a woman in her forties with COVID-19, enrolled during active disease. What was sequenced was peripheral blood. CDR3 DNA sequence: TGTGCCAGCAGAGGCAGGGGAGCGGGAGGTTACGAGCAGTACTTC. Residues: CASRGRGAGGYEQYF.